Shown below are 21 T cell receptor beta chains from a single sample sequenced in a study of blood T cells in healthy people across ages. Primers used in a second PCR of about 6 to 12 cycles were a sample-barcoded 5' primer and a J-beta primer mix. A single record per CDR3 protein comes from TCRdb applying MiXCR to the 5' RACE reads. The sample yields around 1.7 million distinct CDR3 sequences, approximately 30% seen once. The specimen was blood. The origin of the receptors is a woman between 25 and 40 years old in good health.

This clonotype was recorded a few times. The chain has TRBV20-1 and TRBJ2-3, with unresolved D. The CDR3 is 14 amino acids. V lost 8 bases, J lost 0 bases, and 15 bases lay in between. Per the germline V gene, CDR1 is DFQATT and CDR2 is SNEGSKA (reference sequence). CDR3 DNA sequence: TGCAGTACTTTAGTCTCGGATAGCACAGATACGCAGTATTTT. This encodes CSTLVSDSTDTQYF.

This rearrangement joins TRBV29-1 to TRBJ1-5; TRBD1 aligns across 8 bases. V was clipped by 4 bases and J by 2 bases; unmatched bases: 10. CDR1 SQVTM and CDR2 ANQGSEA come from the germline V gene. This CDR3 comprises 16 residues. CDR3 nucleotide sequence: TGCAGCGTTGTATTCGCAGGGGGCGGGGGCAATCAGCCCCAGCATTTT. Its protein is CSVVFAGGGGNQPQHF.

CDR3: CASMGGPGNTIYF. As DNA, the CDR3 is TGTGCCAGCATGGGAGGGCCTGGAAACACCATATATTTT. This chain connects TRBV21-1 to TRBJ1-3. TRBV21-1 is a known pseudogene. This CDR3 region has 13 residues.

On this clonotype itself: This may be a read error, as it is one base from a much larger clone. J is TRBJ2-5 and V is TRBV20-1; the D gene is possibly TRBD1 (6 bases). Germline V gene lookup returns CDR1 DFQATT and CDR2 SNEGSKA (reference sequence). Trimming removed 5 bases at V and 11 bases at J, with 21 bases between. This CDR3 contains 13 residues. The CDR3 DNA is TGCAGTGCTTACCGGGACAACGACAATGAGCAGTACTTC. Amino acids: CSAYRDNDNEQYF.

For this clonotype: The conserved phenylalanine or tryptophan normally closing the CDR3 is absent here, so this likely arose from a read error. The rearrangement joins TRBV2 to TRBJ2-5; D gene ambiguous. Germline CDR1 SNHLY, CDR2 FYNNEI. The CDR3 runs to 14 residues. Between the trimmed V and J ends, which lost 4 bases and 0 bases, there was a span of 9 bases. CDR3 DNA: TGTGCCAGCAGTGGCTTCTCAAACCAAGAGACCCAGTACGTC. It yields the protein CASSGFSNQETQYV.

The V gene is TRBV20-1, the J gene TRBJ1-1, with a possible D match to TRBD1 (5 bases). The germline gives CDR1 DFQATT, CDR2 SNEGSKA (reference sequence). This CDR3 has 15 amino acids. Deletions cut 0 bases from V and 2 bases from J, with 13 bases between. CDR3 nucleotides: TGCAGTGCTAGAGATGGGACGCCTTTAAACACTGAAGCTTTCTTT. Protein sequence: CSARDGTPLNTEAFF.

The chain uses TRBV7-9 and TRBJ1-5, with 7 bases fitting TRBD1. The germline V gene has CDR1 SEHNR and CDR2 FQNEAQ (reference sequence). With V trimmed by 5 bases and J by 5 bases, 6 bases remained unmatched. The CDR3 consists of 14 residues. The CDR3 reads CASSRGGTDQPQHF. CDR3 nucleotide sequence: TGTGCCAGCAGCCGGGGGGGGACAGATCAGCCCCAGCATTTT.

The rearrangement uses TRBV5-5 and TRBJ2-1; perhaps TRBD1 as D (6 bases). This CDR3 comprises 14 residues. In germline, CDR1 is SGHKS, CDR2 YYEKEE (reference sequence). Trimming left V 0 bases short and J 10 bases short, with 14 bases between. The CDR3 here is CASSLGEQGWEQFF. The CDR3 region has the DNA TGTGCCAGCAGCTTGGGAGAGCAGGGGTGGGAGCAGTTCTTC.

This clonotype was recorded at least ten times. The gene calls are TRBV4-1 and TRBJ2-7; D remains ambiguous. Looked up from germline, CDR1 is MGHRA and CDR2 is YSYEKL. V lost 6 bases and J lost 4, with 19 bases in between. The length of the CDR3 is 15 residues. The CDR3 bases are TGCGCCAGCAGGCCTTATGTGGACGAGCCTTACGAGCAGTACTTC. It codes for CASRPYVDEPYEQYF.

The CDR3 here is CAGPRTSGGLTTSYEQYF. CDR3 DNA sequence: TGTGCCGGCCCCCGGACTAGCGGGGGCCTTACCACCAGCTACGAGCAGTACTTC. The genes are TRBV18 and TRBJ2-4, with TRBD2 matching over 13 bases. The J call is doubtful: the DNA matches TRBJ2-7 better. The CDR3 is 18 amino acids. In germline, CDR1 is KGHSH, CDR2 LQKENI.

In the case of this clonotype: This may stem from a read error, because a much larger clone lies one nucleotide away. V is TRBV10-3 and J is TRBJ2-7, with a weak D call TRBD1 (5 bases). Trimming shortened V by 5 bases and J by 2 bases, and 13 bases separated the two germline ends. CDR1 ENHRY and CDR2 SYGVKD come from the germline V gene. The CDR3 totals 14 residues. CDR3 DNA sequence: TGTGCCATCAGTAACAGGCAGGTCGCCTACGAGCAGTACTTC. It yields the protein CAISNRQVAYEQYF.

The table lists this clonotype with many counts. The J gene is TRBJ2-5, the V gene TRBV20-1, with TRBD2 matching 7 bases. The germline CDR1 and CDR2 sequences are DFQATT and SNEGSKA (reference sequence). CDR3 length equals 16 residues. With 3 bases clipped from V and 1 base from J, the junction kept 11 bases outside the gene matches. The CDR3 DNA follows: TGCAGTGCTAGCGGGAGGTCCCAAATACCCCAAGAGACCCAGTACTTC. Protein sequence: CSASGRSQIPQETQYF.

This chain links TRBV7-9 with TRBJ2-1, with a weak D call TRBD2 (6 bases). V was clipped by 8 bases and J by 6 bases, with 11 bases between them. The CDR3 is 12 amino acids. The germline CDR1 and CDR2 sequences are SEHNR and FQNEAQ (reference sequence). The CDR3 DNA sequence: TGTGCCAGCGGGGCGGGGTGCAATGAGCAGTTCTTC. This encodes CASGAGCNEQFF. Variable domain in full (rest from reference TRBV7-9 and TRBJ2-1): DTGVSQNPRHKITKRGQNVTFRCDPISEHNRLYWYRQTLGQGPEFLTYFQNEAQLEKSRLLSDRFSAERPKGSFSTLEIQRTEQGDSAMYLCASGAGCNEQFFGPGTRLTVL.

The V and J genes are TRBV20-1 and TRBJ2-1; TRBD2 agrees at 8 bases. The CDR3 consists of 17 residues. After removal of 1 base from V and 7 bases from J, the junction contained 15 bases not matched to a gene. Germline loops: CDR1 DFQATT, CDR2 SNEGSKA (reference sequence). As DNA, the CDR3 is TGCAGTGCTAGAGCCCCCCTAACGGGAGGGGTTGTGAATGAGCAGTTCTTC. It codes for CSARAPLTGGVVNEQFF.

The table lists this clonotype with a few counts. The V gene is TRBV29-1, the J gene TRBJ2-3, with D possibly matching TRBD2 (5 bases). Germline CDR1 reads SQVTM; CDR2 reads ANQGSEA. Trimming left V 1 base short and J 0 bases short, with 8 bases between. The CDR3 is 14 residues long. The CDR3 nucleotides are TGCAGCGTTGAAGGGCGGACTAGCACAGATACGCAGTATTTT. The encoded protein is CSVEGRTSTDTQYF.

The rearrangement joins TRBV27 to TRBJ2-3, with D possibly matching TRBD1 (5 bases). Per the germline V gene, CDR1 is MNHEY and CDR2 is SMNVEV (reference sequence). This CDR3 is 15 amino acids long. The V end lost 3 bases, the J end lost 2 bases, and 12 bases lay between the germline ends. The CDR3, as DNA: TGTGCCAGCAGTTTCCGACAGACCACCACAGATACGCAGTATTTT. Residues: CASSFRQTTTDTQYF.

This clonotype has a count of ten or more. This sequence joins TRBV7-9 and TRBJ1-2; 7 bases match TRBD1. Germline trimming cut 5 bases from V and 7 bases from J; bases unmatched to any gene: 10. CDR3 length: 14 amino acids. CDR1 and CDR2 from the germline V gene are SEHNR and FQNEAQ (reference sequence). The CDR3: CASSRDRDQGGYTF. In nucleotides, the CDR3 is TGTGCCAGCAGCCGAGACAGGGACCAGGGTGGCTACACCTTC.

In regard to this clonotype: One base away lies a much larger clone, so this may be a sequencing read error. The chain couples TRBV4-1 to TRBJ2-7; 10 bases match TRBD1. In germline, CDR1 is MGHRA, CDR2 YSYEKL. CDR3 length: 17 residues. The CDR3 bases are TGCGTCAGCAGCCAATTAACGGGACAGGGGTACTCCTACGAGCAGTACTTC. Protein: CVSSQLTGQGYSYEQYF.

This clonotype was counted a few times. The chain uses TRBV20-1 and TRBJ1-4, with D unclear. This CDR3 is 14 amino acids long. In germline, CDR1 is DFQATT, CDR2 SNEGSKA (reference sequence). V shed 1 base and J shed 4 bases, with 10 bases lying between them. The chain's CDR3 is CSARVGLGNEKLFF. CDR3 DNA: TGCAGTGCTAGAGTCGGTCTGGGTAATGAAAAACTGTTTTTT.

The chain employs TRBV6-2 or TRBV6-3 and TRBJ2-1; D not certain. The germline CDR1 and CDR2 sequences are MNHEY and SVGEGT. This CDR3 has 17 residues. V was trimmed by 4 bases and J by 0 bases, leaving 16 bases between them. In DNA form, the CDR3 reads TGTGCCAGCAGTTCCCACCGGGCAGTCAGCTCCTACAATGAGCAGTTCTTC. Translated, it gives CASSSHRAVSSYNEQFF.

The gene calls are TRBV6-5 and TRBJ1-5; 7 nucleotides line up with TRBD1. CDR1 is MNHEY, CDR2 SVGAGI, per germline. The CDR3 consists of 15 residues. V dropped 0 bases and J dropped 7; count of bases not matched to a gene: 6. The CDR3 loop is CASSYSEGAGQPQHF. The CDR3, as DNA: TGTGCCAGCAGTTACTCGGAGGGGGCCGGGCAGCCCCAGCATTTT.